Listed below are T cell receptor beta chains from one sample, sequenced in a study of blood T cell repertoires in COVID-19. Measured with immunoSEQ multiplex PCR; TCRdb has only the in-frame clones, and not every one. The profile covers over 45,000 clones, with roughly 83% appearing a single time and 4% to 5.5% taken by the ten largest. Material for sequencing was peripheral blood. The receptors stem from a man between 45 and 60 years old with active COVID-19. Each CDR3 is given with its conserved first and last residue. Fields, in order: J gene, clone size, V gene, D gene, CDR3 protein, CDR3 DNA. The D gene is left open where the match is weak. Only some rows state a clone size, as once, few, many or a class for expanded clones.

>TRBJ1-1|-|TRBV7-9|TRBD1
CASSLYRGVNTEAFF
TGTGCCAGCAGCTTATACAGGGGAGTGAACACTGAAGCTTTCTTT
>TRBJ1-4|-|TRBV19|-
CASSNVRGPGEKLFF
TGTGCCAGTAGCAATGTAAGAGGCCCAGGGGAAAAACTGTTTTTT
>TRBJ2-3|-|TRBV7-8|-
CASSLVVRGTGTDTQYF
TGTGCCAGCAGCTTAGTGGTACGGGGGACGGGCACAGATACGCAGTATTTT
>TRBJ1-3|-|TRBV30|-
CACGFQGNTIYF
TGTGCCTGTGGGTTCCAGGGGAACACCATATATTTT
>TRBJ2-3|-|TRBV7-8|TRBD2
CASSFSGSSTDTQYF
TGTGCCAGCAGCTTTAGCGGGTCTAGCACAGATACGCAGTATTTT
>TRBJ2-7|-|TRBV5-1|-
CASSLTAHYEQYF
TGCGCCAGCAGCTTGACAGCCCACTACGAGCAGTACTTC
>TRBJ1-2|-|TRBV7-2|TRBD1
CASSQRTGNYGYTF
TGTGCCAGCAGCCAACGGACAGGGAACTATGGCTACACCTTC
>TRBJ2-3|-|TRBV4-1|-
CASGLGSADTQYF
TGCGCCAGCGGACTCGGTAGCGCAGATACGCAGTATTTT
>TRBJ1-1|-|TRBV7-9|-
CASSLVPITEAFF
TGTGCCAGCAGCTTAGTTCCAATCACTGAAGCTTTCTTT
>TRBJ2-6|-|TRBV28|-
CASSVQGLGANVLTF
TGTGCCAGCAGCGTACAGGGCCTCGGGGCCAACGTCCTGACTTTC
>TRBJ1-2|-|TRBV19|-
CASSIRSGDIYGYTF
TGTGCCAGTAGTATTCGGTCAGGGGATATCTATGGCTACACCTTC
>TRBJ1-1|-|TRBV5-4|-
CASSLGGVSMNTEAFF
TGTGCCAGCAGCTTGGGCGGAGTCAGCATGAACACTGAAGCTTTCTTT
>TRBJ2-3|-|TRBV19|-
CASSWQTGTQLWDTQYF
TGTGCCAGTAGTTGGCAAACCGGGACACAACTGTGGGATACGCAGTATTTT
>TRBJ1-3|-|TRBV6-5|TRBD1
CASSYSRDRTGNTIYF
TGTGCCAGCAGTTACTCGAGGGACAGGACTGGAAACACCATATATTTT
>TRBJ1-2|-|TRBV12-3/TRBV12-4|-
CASSFTGSYGYTF
TGTGCCAGCAGTTTCACAGGGTCCTATGGCTACACCTTC
>TRBJ2-6|-|TRBV4-1|-
CASSQGQISSGANVLTF
TGCGCCAGCAGCCAAGGACAGATTAGCTCTGGGGCCAACGTCCTGACTTTC
>TRBJ2-7|-|TRBV12-3/TRBV12-4|TRBD2
CASTLGRAYEQYF
TGTGCCAGCACCCTGGGGAGGGCCTACGAGCAGTACTTC
>TRBJ2-3|few|TRBV7-6|TRBD2
CASSLRTSMADTQYF
TGTGCCAGCAGCTTAAGGACTAGCATGGCAGATACGCAGTATTTT
>TRBJ2-1|-|TRBV7-8|TRBD2
CATRLAGGDEQFF
TGTGCCACCAGACTAGCGGGGGGTGATGAGCAGTTCTTC
>TRBJ1-2|-|TRBV6-5|-
CASRRQGVGYTF
TGTGCCAGCAGACGGCAGGGCGTTGGCTACACCTTC
>TRBJ1-5|-|TRBV6-2/TRBV6-3|TRBD1
CASSTTGTGRQPQHF
TGTGCCAGCAGTACTACCGGGACAGGGAGGCAGCCCCAGCATTTT
>TRBJ1-1|-|TRBV29-1|-
CSVEDSRFTEAFF
TGCAGCGTTGAGGACAGCAGGTTCACTGAAGCTTTCTTT
>TRBJ2-3|-|TRBV7-9|-
CASSRRDIDTQYF
TGTGCCAGCAGCCGACGGGACATAGATACGCAGTATTTT
>TRBJ2-6|-|TRBV7-2|TRBD1
CASSATGATSSGANVLTF
TGTGCCAGCAGCGCAACAGGGGCCACCTCCTCTGGGGCCAACGTCCTGACTTTC
>TRBJ2-2|-|TRBV5-5|TRBD1
CASRSAGTGGAGELFF
TGTGCCAGCAGGAGTGCAGGGACAGGGGGGGCCGGGGAGCTGTTTTTT
>TRBJ1-4|-|TRBV5-1|-
CASSLDGTYGEKLFF
TGCGCCAGCAGCTTGGATGGGACATACGGTGAAAAACTGTTTTTT
>TRBJ2-7|-|TRBV10-3|-
CAISELREQYF
TGTGCCATCAGTGAGTTGAGGGAGCAGTACTTC
>TRBJ2-4|-|TRBV28|-
CASSVYSIAKNIQYF
TGTGCCAGCAGTGTCTACAGTATAGCCAAAAACATTCAGTACTTC